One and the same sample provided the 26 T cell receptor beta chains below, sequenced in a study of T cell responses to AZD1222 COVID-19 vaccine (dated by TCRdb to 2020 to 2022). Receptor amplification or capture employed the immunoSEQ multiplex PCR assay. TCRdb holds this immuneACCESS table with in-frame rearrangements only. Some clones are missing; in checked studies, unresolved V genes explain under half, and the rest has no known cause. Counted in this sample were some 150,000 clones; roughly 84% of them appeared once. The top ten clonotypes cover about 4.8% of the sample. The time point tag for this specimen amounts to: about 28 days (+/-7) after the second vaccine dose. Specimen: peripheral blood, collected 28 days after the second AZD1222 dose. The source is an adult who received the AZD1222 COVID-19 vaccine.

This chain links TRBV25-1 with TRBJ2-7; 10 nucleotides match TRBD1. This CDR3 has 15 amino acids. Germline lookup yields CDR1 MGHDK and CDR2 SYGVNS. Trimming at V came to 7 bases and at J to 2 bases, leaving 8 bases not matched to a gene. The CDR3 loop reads CASTGWDRGTYEQYF. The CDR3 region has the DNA TGTGCCAGCACCGGTTGGGACAGGGGCACCTACGAGCAGTACTTC.

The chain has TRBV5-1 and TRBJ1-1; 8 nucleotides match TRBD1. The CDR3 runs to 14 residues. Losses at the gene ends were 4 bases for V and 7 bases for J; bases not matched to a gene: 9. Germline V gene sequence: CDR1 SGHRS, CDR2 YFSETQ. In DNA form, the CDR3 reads TGCGCCAGCAGCGTCAGGGGGCGTCCCAATGAAGCTTTCTTT. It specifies CASSVRGRPNEAFF.

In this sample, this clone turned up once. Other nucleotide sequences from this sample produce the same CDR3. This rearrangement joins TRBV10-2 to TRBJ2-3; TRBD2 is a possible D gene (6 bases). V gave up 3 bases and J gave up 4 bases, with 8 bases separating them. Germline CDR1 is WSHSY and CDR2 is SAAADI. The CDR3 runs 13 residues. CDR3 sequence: CASSDGSPDTQYF. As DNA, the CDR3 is TGCGCCAGCAGTGACGGGAGCCCAGATACGCAGTATTTT.

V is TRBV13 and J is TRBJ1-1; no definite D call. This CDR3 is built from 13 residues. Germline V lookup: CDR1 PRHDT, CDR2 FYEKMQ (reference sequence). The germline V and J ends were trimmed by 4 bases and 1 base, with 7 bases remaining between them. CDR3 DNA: TGTGCCAGCAGCTCAAAAACGAACACTGAAGCTTTCTTT. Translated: CASSSKTNTEAFF.

CDR3 amino acids: CASSKEGYGYTF. DNA for the CDR3: TGTGCCAGTAGTAAAGAGGGTTACGGCTACACCTTC. The genes are TRBV19 and TRBJ1-2; D unclear. Germline loops: CDR1 LNHDA, CDR2 SQIVND (reference sequence). The CDR3 is 12 residues long. V shed 4 bases and J shed 8 bases, with 11 bases lying between them.

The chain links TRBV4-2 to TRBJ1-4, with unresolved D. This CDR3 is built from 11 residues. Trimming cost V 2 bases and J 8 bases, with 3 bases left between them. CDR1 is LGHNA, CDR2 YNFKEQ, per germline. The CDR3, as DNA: TGTGCCAGCAGCCAACAAGAAAAACTGTTTTTT. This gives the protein CASSQQEKLFF.

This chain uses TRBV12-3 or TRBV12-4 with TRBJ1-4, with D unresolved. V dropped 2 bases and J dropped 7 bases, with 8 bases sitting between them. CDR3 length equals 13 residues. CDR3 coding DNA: TGTGCCAGCAGTTTATCGGGGAGTGAAAAACTGTTTTTT. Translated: CASSLSGSEKLFF.

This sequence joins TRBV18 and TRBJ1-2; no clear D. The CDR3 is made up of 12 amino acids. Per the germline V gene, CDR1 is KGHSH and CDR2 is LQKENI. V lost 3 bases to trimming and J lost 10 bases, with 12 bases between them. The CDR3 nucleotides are TGTGCCAGCTCACCCCGTCGAGATTCCTACACCTTC. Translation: CASSPRRDSYTF.

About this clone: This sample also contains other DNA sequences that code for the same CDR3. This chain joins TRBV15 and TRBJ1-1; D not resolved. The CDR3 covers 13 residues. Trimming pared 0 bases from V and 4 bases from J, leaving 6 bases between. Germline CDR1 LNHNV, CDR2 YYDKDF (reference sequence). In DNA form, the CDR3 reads TGTGCCACCAGCAGAGATAGGGCCACTGAAGCTTTCTTT. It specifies CATSRDRATEAFF.

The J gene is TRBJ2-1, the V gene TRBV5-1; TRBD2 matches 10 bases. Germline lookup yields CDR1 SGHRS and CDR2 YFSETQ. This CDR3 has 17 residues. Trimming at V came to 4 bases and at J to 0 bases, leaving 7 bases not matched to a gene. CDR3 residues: CASSPRGLASSYNEQFF. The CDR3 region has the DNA TGCGCCAGCAGCCCCAGGGGACTAGCGAGCTCCTACAATGAGCAGTTCTTC.

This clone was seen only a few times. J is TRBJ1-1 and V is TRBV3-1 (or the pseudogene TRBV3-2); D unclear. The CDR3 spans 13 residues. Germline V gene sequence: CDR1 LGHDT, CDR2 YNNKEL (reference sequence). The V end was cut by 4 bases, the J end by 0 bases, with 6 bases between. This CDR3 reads CASSRVVNTEAFF. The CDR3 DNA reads TGTGCCAGCAGCCGAGTGGTGAACACTGAAGCTTTCTTT.

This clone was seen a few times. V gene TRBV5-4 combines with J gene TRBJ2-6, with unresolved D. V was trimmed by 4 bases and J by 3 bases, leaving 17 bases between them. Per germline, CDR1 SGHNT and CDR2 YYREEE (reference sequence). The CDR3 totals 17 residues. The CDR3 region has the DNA TGTGCCAGCAGCCCCCCCCCTTTGTCGCGTGGGGCCAACGTCCTGACTTTC. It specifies CASSPPPLSRGANVLTF.

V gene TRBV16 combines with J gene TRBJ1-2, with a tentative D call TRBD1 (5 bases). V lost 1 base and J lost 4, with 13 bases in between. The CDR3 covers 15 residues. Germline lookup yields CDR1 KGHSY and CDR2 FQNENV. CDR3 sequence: CASSQWIGEIYGYTF. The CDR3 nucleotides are TGTGCCAGCAGCCAATGGATAGGGGAAATCTATGGCTACACCTTC.

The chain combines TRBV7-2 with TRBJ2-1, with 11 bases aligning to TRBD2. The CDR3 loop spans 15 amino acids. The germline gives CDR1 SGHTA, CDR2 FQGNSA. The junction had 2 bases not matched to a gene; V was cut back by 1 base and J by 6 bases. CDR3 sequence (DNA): TGTGCCAGCAGCTTAGTTAGCGGGAGGGTCAATGAGCAGTTCTTC. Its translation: CASSLVSGRVNEQFF.

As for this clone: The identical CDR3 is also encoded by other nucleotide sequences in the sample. The CDR3 loop reads CASSRQGMNTEAFF. The CDR3 bases are TGTGCCAGTAGTAGGCAGGGGATGAACACTGAAGCTTTCTTT. V gene TRBV19 combines with J gene TRBJ1-1, with D tentatively TRBD1 (6 bases). Germline CDR1 LNHDA, CDR2 SQIVND (reference sequence). The ends were cut back, 4 bases at V and 0 bases at J, with 9 bases in the middle. The length of the CDR3 is 14 residues. Looking up the rest from reference TRBV19 and TRBJ1-1 gives the full variable domain: DGGITQSPKYLFRKEGQNVTLSCEQNLNHDAMYWYRQDPGQGLRLIYYSQIVNDFQKGDIAEGYSVSREKKESFPLTVTSAQKNPTAFYLCASSRQGMNTEAFFGQGTRLTVV.

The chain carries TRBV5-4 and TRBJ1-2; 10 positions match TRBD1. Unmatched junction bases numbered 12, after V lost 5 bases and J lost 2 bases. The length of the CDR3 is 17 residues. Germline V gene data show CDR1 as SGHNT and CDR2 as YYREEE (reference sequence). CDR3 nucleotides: TGTGCCAGCAGTCGCCGGGACAGGGGAGTAGACAACTATGGCTACACCTTC. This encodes CASSRRDRGVDNYGYTF. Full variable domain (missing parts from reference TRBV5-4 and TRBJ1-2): ETGVTQSPTHLIKTRGQQVTLRCSSQSGHNTVSWYQQALGQGPQFIFQYYREEENGRGNFPPRFSGLQFPNYSSELNVNALELDDSALYLCASSRRDRGVDNYGYTFGSGTRLTVV.

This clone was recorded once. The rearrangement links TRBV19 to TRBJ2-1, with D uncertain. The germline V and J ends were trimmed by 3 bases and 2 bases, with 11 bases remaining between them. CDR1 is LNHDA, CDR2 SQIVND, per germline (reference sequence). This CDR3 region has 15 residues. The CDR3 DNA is TGTGCCAGTAGTATGGAAGGCGGTCCCTACAATGAGCAGTTCTTC. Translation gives CASSMEGGPYNEQFF.

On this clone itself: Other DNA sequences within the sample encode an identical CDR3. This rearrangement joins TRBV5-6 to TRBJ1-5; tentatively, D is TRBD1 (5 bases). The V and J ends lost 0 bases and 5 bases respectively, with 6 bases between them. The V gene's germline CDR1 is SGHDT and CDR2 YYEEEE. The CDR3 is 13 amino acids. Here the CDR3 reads CASSLGGDQPQHF. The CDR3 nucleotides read TGTGCCAGCAGCTTGGGGGGGGATCAGCCCCAGCATTTT.

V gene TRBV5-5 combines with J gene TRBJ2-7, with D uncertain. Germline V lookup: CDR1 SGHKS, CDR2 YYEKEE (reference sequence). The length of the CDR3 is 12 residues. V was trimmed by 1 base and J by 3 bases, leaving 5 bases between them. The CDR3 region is CASSLNLYEQYF. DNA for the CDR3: TGTGCCAGCAGCTTGAACCTCTACGAGCAGTACTTC.

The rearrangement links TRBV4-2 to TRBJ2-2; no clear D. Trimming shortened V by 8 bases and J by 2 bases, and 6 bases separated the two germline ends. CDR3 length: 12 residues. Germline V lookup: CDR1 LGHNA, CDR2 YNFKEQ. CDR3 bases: TGTGCCAGCCGCCGAAACACCGGGGAGCTGTTTTTT. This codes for CASRRNTGELFF.

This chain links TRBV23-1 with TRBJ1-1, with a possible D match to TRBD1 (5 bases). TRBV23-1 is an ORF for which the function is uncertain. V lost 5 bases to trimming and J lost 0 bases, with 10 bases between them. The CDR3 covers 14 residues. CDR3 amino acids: CASSTGSMNTEAFF. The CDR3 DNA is TGCGCCAGCAGTACAGGCAGCATGAACACTGAAGCTTTCTTT.

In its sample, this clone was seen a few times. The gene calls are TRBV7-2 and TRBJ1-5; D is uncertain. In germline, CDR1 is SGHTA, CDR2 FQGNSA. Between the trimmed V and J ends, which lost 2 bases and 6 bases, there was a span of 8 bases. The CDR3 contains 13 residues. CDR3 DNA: TGTGCCAGCAGCTTAAGGGAGGGTCAGCCCCAGCATTTT. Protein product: CASSLREGQPQHF. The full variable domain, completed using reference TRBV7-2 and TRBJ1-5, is GAGVSQSPSNKVTEKGKDVELRCDPISGHTALYWYRQSLGQGLEFLIYFQGNSAPDKSGLPSDRFSAERTGGSVSTLTIQRTQQEDSAVYLCASSLREGQPQHFGDGTRLSIL.

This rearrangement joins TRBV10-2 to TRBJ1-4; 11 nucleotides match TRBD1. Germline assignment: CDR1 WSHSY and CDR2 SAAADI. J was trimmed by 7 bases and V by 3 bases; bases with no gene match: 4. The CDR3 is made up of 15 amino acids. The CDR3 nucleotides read TGCGCCAGCAGTGATCCCGGGACAGGGGGTGAAAAACTGTTTTTT. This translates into CASSDPGTGGEKLFF.

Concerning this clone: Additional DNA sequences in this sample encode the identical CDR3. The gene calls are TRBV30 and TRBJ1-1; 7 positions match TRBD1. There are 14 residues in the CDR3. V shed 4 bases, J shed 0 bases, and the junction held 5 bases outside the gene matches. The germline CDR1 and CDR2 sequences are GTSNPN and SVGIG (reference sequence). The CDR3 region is CAWNLGQVNTEAFF. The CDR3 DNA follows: TGTGCCTGGAATCTCGGACAGGTGAACACTGAAGCTTTCTTT.

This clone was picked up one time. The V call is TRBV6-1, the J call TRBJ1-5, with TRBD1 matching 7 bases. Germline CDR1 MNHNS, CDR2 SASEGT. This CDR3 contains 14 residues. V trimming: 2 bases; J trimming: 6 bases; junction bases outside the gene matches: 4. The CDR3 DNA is TGTGCCAGCAGTGAAACAGGGGACAGTCAGCCCCAGCATTTT. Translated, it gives CASSETGDSQPQHF.

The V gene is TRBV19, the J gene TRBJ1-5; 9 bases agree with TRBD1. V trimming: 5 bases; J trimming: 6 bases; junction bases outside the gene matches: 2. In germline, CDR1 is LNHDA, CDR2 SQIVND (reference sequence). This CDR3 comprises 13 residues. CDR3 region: CASSRDRVQPQHF. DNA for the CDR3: TGTGCCAGTAGTCGGGACAGGGTTCAGCCCCAGCATTTT.